This TCR beta chain was profiled in a study of Graves' ophthalmopathy and Graves' hyperthyroidism. Whole-study context: The collection of peripheral blood took place at initial diagnosis, before any treatment. General study results and limits: A 13-signature model separated ophthalmopathy from stable hyperthyroidism, reaching around 89% sensitivity and roughly 84% specificity cross-validated.

This clonotype was recorded at least ten times. Its antigen is still unknown. RNA transcripts were the source from which TCR beta CDR3 regions were amplified. First-round RT-PCR relied on HTBI primers, and a second-round multiplex PCR came next. TCRdb re-called the multiplex PCR reads through MiXCR, storing one row per CDR3 protein. The table has under 350,000 distinct CDR3 sequences, under 20% seen once. Other autoimmune diseases, uncontrolled infections, pregnancy or lactation ruled patients out of participation. This clonotype originated in an adult man with Graves' ophthalmopathy. Sequencing was carried out using peripheral blood.

The chain's CDR3 is CASSYTVAKNIQYF. The CDR3 nucleotides are TGTGCCAGCAGTTACACCGTAGCCAAAAACATTCAGTACTTC. The rearrangement joins TRBV6-5 to TRBJ2-4; D remains ambiguous. Germline V gene sequence: CDR1 MNHEY, CDR2 SVGAGI. With 2 bases removed from V and 0 bases from J, the gap between germline ends came to 5 bases. The CDR3 is 14 amino acids.